The rows below give T cell receptor beta chains drawn from one sample of a study of blood T cell repertoires in COVID-19. Here immunoSEQ multiplex PCR was the method, and the copy in TCRdb shows in-frame clones only, minus some. The sample includes around 310,000 clones, approximately 92% of them seen just once. The sequenced material came from peripheral blood. The receptors here all came from a woman between 25 and 40 years old with COVID-19, enrolled during active disease. The CDR3 runs from the conserved cysteine through the conserved F or W. Each record gives: clone size, J gene, V gene, D gene, CDR3 DNA, CDR3 protein. The D gene is left open where the match is weak. The size entry is marked missing in some rows and otherwise reads once, few, many or a size class.

>-|TRBJ2-2|TRBV24-1|TRBD1
TGTGCCACCAGTGATTTTGACAGGGACACCGGGGAGCTGTTTTTT
CATSDFDRDTGELFF
>few|TRBJ2-7|TRBV28|TRBD1
TGTGCCAGCAGGGGGAGGGACAGGGGGTTTTACGAGCAGTACTTC
CASRGRDRGFYEQYF
>-|TRBJ2-5|TRBV10-3|-
TGTGCCATATGGGGAGTAGGGCAAGAGACCCAGTACTTC
CAIWGVGQETQYF
>-|TRBJ1-3|TRBV2|-
TGTGCCAGCAAGCCGGGACTCTCTGGAAACACCATATATTTT
CASKPGLSGNTIYF
>-|TRBJ2-2|TRBV19|TRBD2
TGTGCCAGTCGACTAGCGGGAGGCTACACCGGGGAGCTGTTTTTT
CASRLAGGYTGELFF
>-|TRBJ2-7|TRBV19|-
TGTGCCAGTAGTATCCGTTTGTCCCGGGAGCAGTACTTC
CASSIRLSREQYF
>few|TRBJ1-2|TRBV5-4|TRBD1
TGTGCCAGCAGTATTGGTACCCTTGCGACAGGGGGCCGTGGCTACACCTTC
CASSIGTLATGGRGYTF
>-|TRBJ2-5|TRBV10-3|TRBD1
TGTGCCATCAGCCGGGACAGGGGACAAGAGACCCAGTACTTC
CAISRDRGQETQYF
>-|TRBJ1-4|TRBV11-2|-
TGTGCCAGCAGCTTAGATGGGCAGTGGGCCCGGCGGGGGGAGTATGAAAAACTGTTTTTT
CASSLDGQWARRGEYEKLFF
>-|TRBJ2-3|TRBV3-1/TRBV3-2|TRBD2
TGTGCCAGCAGGCGACTAGCGGGAGAGACAGATACGCAGTATTTT
CASRRLAGETDTQYF
>-|TRBJ2-2|TRBV27|TRBD2
TGTGCCAGCAGTTTCCTAGCGGGAGTGGTAGACACCGGGGAGCTGTTTTTT
CASSFLAGVVDTGELFF
>-|TRBJ2-1|TRBV5-4|-
TGTGCCAGCAGTTCCCAGCGCGGATCCTACAATGAGCAGTTCTTC
CASSSQRGSYNEQFF
>-|TRBJ2-2|TRBV19|TRBD2
TGTGCCAGTATTGGGACTAGCGGGCTTATAAAGGCCGGGGAGCTGTTTTTT
CASIGTSGLIKAGELFF